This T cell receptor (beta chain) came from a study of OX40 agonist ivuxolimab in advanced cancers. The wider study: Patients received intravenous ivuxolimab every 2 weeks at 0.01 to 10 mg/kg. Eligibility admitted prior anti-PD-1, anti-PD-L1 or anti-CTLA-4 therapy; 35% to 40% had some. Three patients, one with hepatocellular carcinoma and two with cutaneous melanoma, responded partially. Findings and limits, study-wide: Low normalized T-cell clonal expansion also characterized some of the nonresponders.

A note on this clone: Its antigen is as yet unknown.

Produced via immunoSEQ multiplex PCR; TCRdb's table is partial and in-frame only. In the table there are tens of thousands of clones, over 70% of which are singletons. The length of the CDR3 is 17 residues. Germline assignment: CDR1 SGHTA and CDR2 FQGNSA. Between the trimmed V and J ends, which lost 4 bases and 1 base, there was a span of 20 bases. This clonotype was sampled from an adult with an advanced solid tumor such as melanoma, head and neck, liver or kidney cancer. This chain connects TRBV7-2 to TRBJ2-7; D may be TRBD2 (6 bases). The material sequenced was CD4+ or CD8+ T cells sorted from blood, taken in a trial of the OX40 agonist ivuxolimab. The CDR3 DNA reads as TGTGCCAGCAGCTCCCGAATTGGTAGTGGGACTTCCTACGAGCAGTACTTC. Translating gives CASSSRIGSGTSYEQYF.